The next 9 T cell receptor beta chains were all read from a single sample in a study of T cell responses to AZD1222 COVID-19 vaccine. The table came from immunoSEQ multiplex PCR; TCRdb's copy has only in-frame clones and leaves some out. The sample contains roughly 150,000 clones, 92% of which appear only once. Here the sequenced sample was peripheral blood, taken 28 days after the second AZD1222 dose. The receptors were gathered from an adult who received the AZD1222 COVID-19 vaccine.

This chain links TRBV9 with TRBJ2-2; D perhaps matches TRBD1 (5 bases). The CDR3 consists of 15 residues. Germline V gene sequence: CDR1 SGDLS, CDR2 YYNGEE. The ends were cut back, 0 bases at V and 4 bases at J, with 10 bases in the middle. The CDR3: CASSVVEGVTGELFF. CDR3 nucleotide sequence: TGTGCCAGCAGCGTAGTCGAAGGGGTCACCGGGGAGCTGTTTTTT.

The chain recombines TRBV7-2 with TRBJ1-2; D is unresolved. Germline values: CDR1 SGHTA, CDR2 FQGNSA. V was shortened by 5 bases and J by 4 bases, with 8 bases between the two germline ends. The CDR3 totals 12 residues. The DNA of the CDR3 is TGTGCCAGCAGCGGGGTAGGCTATGGCTACACCTTC. Translation gives CASSGVGYGYTF. Together with reference TRBV7-2 and TRBJ1-2, the CDR3 gives the full variable domain: GAGVSQSPSNKVTEKGKDVELRCDPISGHTALYWYRQSLGQGLEFLIYFQGNSAPDKSGLPSDRFSAERTGGSVSTLTIQRTQQEDSAVYLCASSGVGYGYTFGSGTRLTVV.

The chain couples TRBV7-2 to TRBJ1-1; D call uncertain. CDR1 SGHTA and CDR2 FQGNSA come from the germline V gene. The CDR3 loop spans 12 amino acids. V dropped 0 bases and J dropped 4 bases, with 3 bases sitting between them. The CDR3 reads CASSLATTEAFF. The CDR3 nucleotides are TGTGCCAGCAGCTTAGCGACCACTGAAGCTTTCTTT.

CDR3 DNA: TGTGCCAGCAGTTTCCGGGACAGGAACACCGGGGAGCTGTTTTTT. Translating gives CASSFRDRNTGELFF. This chain joins TRBV28 and TRBJ2-2, with 7 nucleotides matching TRBD1. Germline V CDR1 and CDR2: MDHEN, SYDVKM. The CDR3 has 15 residues. V lost 3 bases and J lost 1; bases outside the gene matches: 2.

Only a few counts were recorded for this clone. This chain joins TRBV14 and TRBJ1-3; D unclear. CDR1 is SGHDN and CDR2 is FVKESK in the germline V gene. The CDR3 consists of 14 residues. V was trimmed by 3 bases and J by 2 bases, leaving 8 bases between them. The CDR3: CASSQYGAGNTIYF. The CDR3 DNA reads TGTGCCAGCAGCCAGTACGGCGCTGGAAACACCATATATTTT. The full variable domain, completed using reference TRBV14 and TRBJ1-3, is EAGVTQFPSHSVIEKGQTVTLRCDPISGHDNLYWYRRVMGKEIKFLLHFVKESKQDESGMPNNRFLAERTGGTYSTLKVQPAELEDSGVYFCASSQYGAGNTIYFGEGSWLTVV.

This chain connects TRBV9 to TRBJ2-7; D ambiguous. Trimming pared 4 bases from V and 0 bases from J, leaving 11 bases between. The length of the CDR3 is 14 residues. Per germline, CDR1 SGDLS and CDR2 YYNGEE. The CDR3 loop reads CASSPASTSYEQYF. CDR3 bases: TGTGCCAGCAGCCCAGCTAGTACCTCCTACGAGCAGTACTTC.

The V and J genes are TRBV4-1 and TRBJ2-1, with a weak D call TRBD2 (6 bases). The CDR3 is 14 amino acids. Germline CDR1 and CDR2: MGHRA and YSYEKL. With 4 bases removed from V and 8 bases from J, the gap between germline ends came to 15 bases. The CDR3 nucleotides read TGCGCCAGCAGCCCCCCCGGGACTGGTTATGAGCAGTTCTTC. This sequence encodes CASSPPGTGYEQFF.

The chain is built from TRBV7-9 and TRBJ1-3; D not certain. V was clipped by 5 bases and J by 5 bases, with 7 bases between them. This CDR3 has 12 residues. Germline CDR1 reads SEHNR; CDR2 reads FQNEAQ (reference sequence). For the CDR3, the DNA is TGTGCCAGCAGCCAGGCCCGAAACACCATATATTTT. It is translated as CASSQARNTIYF.

The chain has TRBV30 and TRBJ2-2; TRBD2 matches 9 bases. The J segment lost 4 bases and the V segment lost 0 bases, leaving 3 bases of the junction unmatched. Germline V CDR1 and CDR2: GTSNPN, SVGIG (reference sequence). There are 15 residues in the CDR3. For the CDR3, the DNA is TGTGCCTGGAGTGTTAGCGGGAGCAGCACCGGGGAGCTGTTTTTT. Translated, it gives CAWSVSGSSTGELFF.